This TCR beta chain was documented in a study of multiple sclerosis patients with progressive multifocal leukoencephalopathy. Study results and limitations: Findings may reflect JC virus infection or just general immunocompromise. PML-onset expanded TRB clones were detectable before and during natalizumab therapy.

The count of this clone is one. Its antigen remains unknown. Spiked into each PCR were synthetic inline TR CDR3 controls of all V-J pairings. The table came from immunoSEQ multiplex PCR; TCRdb's copy has only in-frame clones and leaves some out. Of about 30,000 clones in the sample, roughly 90% are singletons; the top ten hold about 1.6%. Described time point: more than 5 months of natalizumab therapy. Prior interferon beta treatment was universal, and the PML patients were all female. The source is a human donor with multiple sclerosis. The specimen was PBMCs, collected from a patient treated with natalizumab.

CDR3 nucleotide sequence: TGTGCCAGCAGCTGGGGTGGTACCTCTGGGGCCAACGTCCTGACTTTC. Residues: CASSWGGTSGANVLTF. V and J are TRBV5-8 and TRBJ2-6; D call uncertain. The CDR3 consists of 16 residues. Germline V gives CDR1 SGHTS, CDR2 YDEGEE. V was clipped by 3 bases and J by 0 bases, with 10 bases between them.